This TCR beta chain was observed in a study of cytomegalovirus exposure and HLA in healthy donors. Whole-study context: The study's early data release held about 85 million unique TCRs from HLA-typed donors.

Study-wide results and caveats: There were some V segments, including TRBV6-2 and TRBV6-3, excluded as indistinguishable. CMV serostatus stood as the only immune exposure information on hand. With high specificity and sensitivity, the classifier reportedly diagnosed cytomegalovirus status.

In regard to this clone: Antigen: not known.

PCR amplification relied on 60 Vbeta primers (plus 13 Jbeta primers). The table came from immunoSEQ multiplex PCR; TCRdb's copy has only in-frame clones and leaves some out. Among around 140,000 clones, approximately 67% were seen once, and the ten largest hold 5.5% to 7.5%. Trimming took 2 bases from V and 0 from J; bases not matched to a gene: 1. Germline V gene sequence: CDR1 SGDLS, CDR2 YYNGEE. The CDR3 is 15 amino acids. Sequenced material: PBMCs. The rearrangement joins TRBV9 to TRBJ2-5, with 10 bases fitting TRBD1. This TCR derives from an older woman in good health and CMV-seronegative. CDR3 protein: CASSVGQGYQETQYF. In DNA, the CDR3 is TGTGCCAGCAGCGTGGGACAGGGGTACCAAGAGACCCAGTACTTC.